Sequencing of this TCR beta chain was carried out in a study of cytomegalovirus exposure and HLA in healthy donors. The CDR3 has 16 residues. CDR1 is SGHDT and CDR2 is YYEEEE in the germline V gene. V lost 0 bases and J lost 5, with 17 bases in between. Study-level findings and limits: With further analysis later on, most CMV-associated TCR beta chains appeared HLA-restricted.

As for this clone: Its target is unknown.

60 Vbeta and 13 Jbeta primers were used in PCR. Profiling relied on immunoSEQ multiplex PCR, and the TCRdb table lists in-frame clones only, not all of them. The repertoire holds about 76,000 clones, with 60% to 75% as singletons. The V gene is TRBV5-6, the J gene TRBJ2-5; weak D call: TRBD2 (6 bases). This clonotype originated in a woman between 35 and 50 years old in good health and CMV-seropositive. Sequenced input: PBMCs. CDR3 protein: CASSLALEGWEETQYF. CDR3 DNA: TGTGCCAGCAGCTTGGCCTTGGAGGGATGGGAGGAGACCCAGTACTTC.